Presented here are 3 T cell receptor beta chains from one specimen sequenced in a study of shared clonotypes between healthy human individuals. Using immunoSEQ multiplex PCR, the repertoire was profiled, and TCRdb retains in-frame clones only, with some absent. Of some 2.3 million clones in the sample, 80% to 95% were seen once. The specimen sequenced was naive CD4+ T cells from PBMCs. Noted subset: CD45RA+ positively selected. The receptors were gathered from a man aged 18 to 29 in good health. Some clones in this sample may be carry-over from other donors' samples.

The chain recombines TRBV6-4 with TRBJ2-7; D remains ambiguous. The ends were cut back, 6 bases at V and 3 bases at J, with 15 bases in the middle. Germline V CDR1 and CDR2: MRHNA, SNTAGT. There are 14 residues in the CDR3. Here the CDR3 DNA reads TGTGCCAGCAGAGATAAGTTCTTCGGCTACGAGCAGTACTTC. It is translated as CASRDKFFGYEQYF.

J is TRBJ2-5 and V is TRBV5-1; a possible D gene is TRBD1 (5 bases). The germline V gene encodes CDR1 SGHRS and CDR2 YFSETQ. The CDR3 covers 15 residues. Trimming removed 4 bases from V and 5 bases from J, with 18 bases in between. CDR3 amino acids: CASSRVKGSVETQYF. CDR3 DNA sequence: TGCGCCAGCAGCAGGGTCAAGGGGTCAGTGGAGACCCAGTACTTC.

This sequence joins TRBV5-1 and TRBJ2-5, with 9 bases matching TRBD2. The trim removed 4 bases at V and 2 bases at J, leaving 6 bases unmatched. CDR3 length equals 15 residues. Germline V lookup: CDR1 SGHRS, CDR2 YFSETQ. CDR3 in amino acids: CASSQSGLAQETQYF. For the CDR3, the DNA is TGCGCCAGCAGCCAATCGGGACTAGCTCAAGAGACCCAGTACTTC.